These 18 T cell receptor beta chains were sequenced from one sample in a study of cytomegalovirus exposure and HLA in healthy donors. Use of 60 Vbeta and 13 Jbeta primers characterized the PCR. Profiling relied on immunoSEQ multiplex PCR, and the TCRdb table lists in-frame clones only, not all of them. The sample has 100,000 to 150,000 clones; 70% to 80% are singletons. Sequencing used PBMCs. The receptors were sampled from a woman aged 60-75 years in good health and CMV-seropositive.

This clone is a singleton in its sample. One end of the junction fails to match germline, which may point to a read error. This sequence joins TRBV9 and TRBJ2-5; TRBD2 aligns across 7 bases. CDR3 size: 15 residues. CDR1 is SGDLS and CDR2 is YYNGEE in the germline V gene. The CDR3 is CVSSVVASGQETQYF. Written as DNA, the CDR3 is TGTGTCAGCAGCGTAGTCGCTAGCGGCCAAGAGACCCAGTACTTC.

This chain joins TRBV4-2 and TRBJ1-2, with D perhaps TRBD1 (5 bases). This CDR3 comprises 13 residues. Trimming shortened V by 4 bases and J by 3 bases, and 9 bases separated the two germline ends. Germline V gene data show CDR1 as LGHNA and CDR2 as YNFKEQ. The CDR3 reads CASSRQGDYGYTF. The CDR3 DNA sequence: TGTGCCAGCAGCCGGCAGGGTGACTATGGCTACACCTTC.

The V call is TRBV6-4, the J call TRBJ2-2; 7 bases fit TRBD1. Per the germline V gene, CDR1 is MRHNA and CDR2 is SNTAGT. Trimming removed 2 bases from V and 1 base from J; junction bases left unmatched: 4. The CDR3 runs to 16 residues. The CDR3 nucleotides read TGTGCCAGCAGTGACGGTAGGACAGGGAACACCGGGGAGCTGTTTTTT. Protein: CASSDGRTGNTGELFF.

V usage is TRBV6-5 and J usage is TRBJ2-7, with a tentative D call TRBD2 (7 bases). CDR1 MNHEY and CDR2 SVGAGI come from the germline V gene. CDR3 length: 15 amino acids. The V and J ends lost 0 bases and 0 bases respectively, with 9 bases between them. CDR3 bases: TGTGCCAGCAGTTACTCAGGGGGGGACTCCTACGAGCAGTACTTC. It codes for CASSYSGGDSYEQYF.

The V and J genes are TRBV10-2 and TRBJ2-1; 7 positions agree with TRBD2. The CDR3 extends over 14 amino acids. Germline assignment: CDR1 WSHSY and CDR2 SAAADI. Trimming cost V 7 bases and J 7 bases; bases outside gene matches: 10. The CDR3 loop reads CASKSTLGGNEQFF. The CDR3, as DNA: TGCGCCAGCAAATCAACTCTGGGGGGGAATGAGCAGTTCTTC.

The chain has TRBV9 and TRBJ1-1; 9 bases map to TRBD1. Germline-derived CDR1 and CDR2 are SGDLS and YYNGEE. This CDR3 region has 15 residues. V was pared by 3 bases and J by 4 bases, with 7 bases of the junction left unmatched. CDR3 bases: TGTGCCAGCAGCGCAGGGACAGGGTTAGGCACTGAAGCTTTCTTT. Its translation is CASSAGTGLGTEAFF. Full variable domain (missing parts from reference TRBV9 and TRBJ1-1): DSGVTQTPKHLITATGQRVTLRCSPRSGDLSVYWYQQSLDQGLQFLIQYYNGEERAKGNILERFSAQQFPDLHSELNLSSLELGDSALYFCASSAGTGLGTEAFFGQGTRLTVV.

This chain's CDR3 is CASSLDSLTQETQYF. The CDR3 nucleotides read TGTGCCAGCAGCCTGGACAGCCTTACCCAAGAGACCCAGTACTTC. This chain links TRBV5-4 with TRBJ2-5, with D perhaps matching TRBD1 (6 bases). V was cut by 4 bases and J by 1 base, with 14 bases left in between. CDR1 is SGHNT, CDR2 YYREEE, per germline (reference sequence). This CDR3 region has 15 residues.

This sequence joins TRBV7-9 and TRBJ2-3; possibly TRBD2 for D (5 bases). Looked up from germline, CDR1 is SEHNR and CDR2 is FQNEAQ (reference sequence). The V and J ends lost 5 bases and 1 base respectively, with 13 bases between them. The CDR3 length is 15 residues. The CDR3 protein is CASSTPAGGTDTQYF. In DNA form, the CDR3 reads TGTGCCAGCAGCACGCCCGCCGGGGGCACAGATACGCAGTATTTT. Based on the CDR3 plus reference TRBV7-9 and TRBJ2-3, the full variable domain is DTGVSQNPRHKITKRGQNVTFRCDPISEHNRLYWYRQTLGQGPEFLTYFQNEAQLEKSRLLSDRFSAERPKGSFSTLEIQRTEQGDSAMYLCASSTPAGGTDTQYFGPGTRLTVL.

This chain joins TRBV6-5 and TRBJ2-7; D not resolved. This CDR3 has 11 residues. Trimming pared 5 bases from V and 5 bases from J, leaving 7 bases between. Germline CDR1 is MNHEY and CDR2 is SVGAGI. As DNA, the CDR3 is TGTGCCAGCAGTACATCCAACGAGCAGTACTTC. Translating it yields CASSTSNEQYF.

The chain uses TRBV6-1 and TRBJ2-7, with a tentative D call TRBD1 (5 bases). V lost 8 bases and J 4 bases, leaving 15 bases between the germline ends. Germline-derived CDR1 and CDR2 are MNHNS and SASEGT. The CDR3 contains 13 residues. Here the CDR3 DNA reads TGTGCCAGCGGGAAGGACACACGATACGAGCAGTACTTC. This encodes CASGKDTRYEQYF.

The CDR3 sequence: CASRAGLGPVDGYTF. The CDR3 nucleotides are TGTGCCAGCAGGGCAGGGCTGGGCCCCGTGGATGGCTACACCTTC. This chain connects TRBV6-1 to TRBJ1-2; D is possibly TRBD1 (5 bases). V lost 6 bases to trimming and J lost 6 bases, with 20 bases between them. From germline, CDR1 is MNHNS and CDR2 SASEGT. CDR3 length: 15 amino acids.

This chain joins TRBV5-4 and TRBJ2-3; 7 nucleotides agree with TRBD1. This CDR3 is built from 15 residues. The trim removed 4 bases at V and 0 bases at J, leaving 5 bases unmatched. Germline-derived CDR1 and CDR2 are SGHNT and YYREEE (reference sequence). The CDR3 DNA is TGTGCCAGCAGCGTCGCGACAGGGAGCACAGATACGCAGTATTTT. Residues: CASSVATGSTDTQYF.

This chain links TRBV10-1 with TRBJ2-5; a weak D match, TRBD2 (6 bases). The CDR3 has 13 amino acids. V was cut by 3 bases and J by 5 bases, with 10 bases left in between. Per the germline V gene, CDR1 is WNHNN and CDR2 is SYGVQD (reference sequence). CDR3 region: CASSELGGETQYF. For the CDR3, the DNA is TGCGCCAGCAGTGAACTAGGAGGGGAGACCCAGTACTTC.

J is TRBJ1-5 and V is TRBV5-1; 9 nucleotides align to TRBD1. CDR3 length: 15 residues. CDR1 and CDR2 (germline): SGHRS, YFSETQ. V was clipped by 0 bases and J by 3 bases; unmatched bases: 1. CDR3 region: CASSLGTGANQPQHF. DNA for the CDR3: TGCGCCAGCAGCTTGGGGACAGGGGCCAATCAGCCCCAGCATTTT.

The genes are TRBV9 and TRBJ2-1, with TRBD2 matching 10 bases. In germline, CDR1 is SGDLS, CDR2 YYNGEE. The V and J ends lost 2 bases and 10 bases, in that order; junction bases with no gene match: 6. This CDR3 is built from 14 residues. Here the CDR3 DNA reads TGTGCCAGCAGCGTGAGCGGGGGGGCCGTCGAGCAGTTCTTC. Protein sequence: CASSVSGGAVEQFF. The full variable domain, completed using reference TRBV9 and TRBJ2-1, is DSGVTQTPKHLITATGQRVTLRCSPRSGDLSVYWYQQSLDQGLQFLIQYYNGEERAKGNILERFSAQQFPDLHSELNLSSLELGDSALYFCASSVSGGAVEQFFGPGTRLTVL.

This sequence joins TRBV7-2 and TRBJ1-5; D is perhaps TRBD1 (6 bases). Deletions cut 2 bases from V and 5 bases from J, with 7 bases between. Germline V gene sequence: CDR1 SGHTA, CDR2 FQGNSA. CDR3 size: 13 residues. CDR3 residues: CASSLNRDQPQHF. The CDR3 coding sequence is TGTGCCAGCAGCTTAAACAGGGATCAGCCCCAGCATTTT.

This clone appeared a few times. CDR3 region: CASSYNPGSVDGELFF. For the CDR3, the DNA is TGTGCCAGCAGTTACAACCCGGGAAGCGTGGACGGGGAGCTGTTTTTT. The V call is TRBV6-6, the J call TRBJ2-2; D may be TRBD2 (5 bases). This CDR3 is built from 16 residues. Germline V CDR1 and CDR2: MNHNY, SVGAGI (reference sequence). V was trimmed by 2 bases and J by 7 bases, leaving 17 bases between them.

The gene calls are TRBV7-2 and TRBJ1-6, with D perhaps matching TRBD1 (6 bases). V shed 1 base and J shed 7 bases, with 14 bases lying between them. The CDR3 runs to 16 residues. Germline CDR1 SGHTA, CDR2 FQGNSA. CDR3 DNA: TGTGCCAGCAGCTTAGGCCCAGGGGCTGGGAATTCACCCCTCCACTTT. Residues: CASSLGPGAGNSPLHF. The full variable domain, completed using reference TRBV7-2 and TRBJ1-6, is GAGVSQSPSNKVTEKGKDVELRCDPISGHTALYWYRQSLGQGLEFLIYFQGNSAPDKSGLPSDRFSAERTGGSVSTLTIQRTQQEDSAVYLCASSLGPGAGNSPLHFGNGTRLTVT.